What follows are 13 T cell receptor beta chains derived from one specimen sequenced in a study of T cells expressing NK-cell markers (dated by TCRdb to between 2020 and 2021). The library was prepared using 5' RACE. Sequencing instrument: Illumina HiSeq 2000. Following TCRdb reprocessing, every CDR3 protein sequence forms one entry, and DNA is not provided. Per the sample table, the count is 200,000 to 300,000 distinct CDR3 sequences. Of the sample, about 4.2% falls within the top ten clones. The sample taken for sequencing was blood T cells: a sorted CD56 or NKG2C T cell subset, CD4+ or CD8+ T cells, or bulk PBMC T cells (not recorded which). These receptors were collected from a woman between 18 and 69 years old in good health.

The chain uses TRBV20-1 and TRBJ2-3; TCRdb selects TRBD2, and the lack of DNA leaves this call unchecked. The CDR3 contains 17 residues. Germline CDR1 and CDR2: DFQATT and SNEGSKA (reference sequence). The CDR3 loop reads CSARRTLTSGVTDTQYF.

The V call is TRBV12-3 or TRBV12-4, the J call TRBJ2-1; no DNA is available, so the TRBD2 call from TCRdb remains unchecked. The CDR3 totals 15 residues. The CDR3 is CASSFSGTSYNEQFF.

The CDR3 here is CASSPSSKAKNIQYF. The chain has TRBV27 and TRBJ2-4; TCRdb calls TRBD2, which cannot be checked without DNA. Germline values: CDR1 MNHEY, CDR2 SMNVEV (reference sequence). The CDR3 spans 15 residues.

This chain connects TRBV7-2 to TRBJ1-2. Germline CDR1 and CDR2: SGHTA and FQGNSA. This CDR3 has 15 amino acids. CDR3 sequence: CASSLSPLKDYGYTF.

The V gene is TRBV6-2 or TRBV6-3, the J gene TRBJ1-5; TCRdb's D call of TRBD1 is untestable without DNA. Germline V gene data show CDR1 as MNHEY and CDR2 as SVGEGT. The CDR3 loop spans 14 amino acids. The CDR3 sequence: CASSYLQGNQPQHF.

This rearrangement joins TRBV5-4 to TRBJ2-3; lacking DNA, the TRBD2 call made by TCRdb goes unchecked. Germline lookup yields CDR1 SGHNT and CDR2 YYREEE (reference sequence). The CDR3 totals 16 residues. The CDR3: CASSLGGGPGTDTQYF.

The J gene is TRBJ2-6, the V gene TRBV7-3. The CDR3 sequence is 15 residues long. Germline V lookup: CDR1 SGHTA, CDR2 FQGTGA. The CDR3 reads CASTFLLSGANVLTF. The full variable domain, rest sourced from reference TRBV7-3 and TRBJ2-6, is GAGVSQTPSNKVTEKGKYVELRCDPISGHTALYWYRQSLGQGPEFLIYFQGTGAADDSGLPNDRFFAVRPEGSVSTLKIQRTERGDSAVYLCASTFLLSGANVLTFGAGSRLTVL.

V and J are TRBV30 and TRBJ1-2; TCRdb reports TRBD1, a call that lacks DNA to check it against. Germline V gives CDR1 GTSNPN, CDR2 SVGIG (reference sequence). CDR3 size: 11 residues. The CDR3 here is CAWTRVDGYTF.

The chain carries TRBV19 and TRBJ1-1; TCRdb's D gene call, TRBD1, goes unchecked for lack of DNA. The germline gives CDR1 LNHDA, CDR2 SQIVND (reference sequence). The CDR3 spans 14 residues. The CDR3 loop is CASIGTVMNTEAFF.

V usage is TRBV4-2 and J usage is TRBJ2-5; TCRdb lists TRBD2, though no DNA is available to test this call. There are 14 residues in the CDR3. Germline CDR1 and CDR2: LGHNA and YNFKEQ. The CDR3 here is CASSPQVGGETQYF.

The V call is TRBV29-1, the J call TRBJ2-1; checking the TCRdb D call of TRBD1 is not possible without DNA. The CDR3 has 15 residues. From germline, CDR1 is SQVTM and CDR2 ANQGSEA. The chain's CDR3 is CSVVGGKTLYNEQFF.

The V and J genes are TRBV20-1 and TRBJ1-1. The V gene's germline CDR1 is DFQATT and CDR2 SNEGSKA (reference sequence). The CDR3 is 12 residues long. The CDR3 region is CSARGGLTEAFF.

This chain joins TRBV7-2 and TRBJ2-2; TCRdb proposes TRBD1, but this gene call is untestable without DNA. There are 15 residues in the CDR3. Germline values: CDR1 SGHTA, CDR2 FQGNSA. CDR3 sequence reads: CASSPDRGGTGELFF.